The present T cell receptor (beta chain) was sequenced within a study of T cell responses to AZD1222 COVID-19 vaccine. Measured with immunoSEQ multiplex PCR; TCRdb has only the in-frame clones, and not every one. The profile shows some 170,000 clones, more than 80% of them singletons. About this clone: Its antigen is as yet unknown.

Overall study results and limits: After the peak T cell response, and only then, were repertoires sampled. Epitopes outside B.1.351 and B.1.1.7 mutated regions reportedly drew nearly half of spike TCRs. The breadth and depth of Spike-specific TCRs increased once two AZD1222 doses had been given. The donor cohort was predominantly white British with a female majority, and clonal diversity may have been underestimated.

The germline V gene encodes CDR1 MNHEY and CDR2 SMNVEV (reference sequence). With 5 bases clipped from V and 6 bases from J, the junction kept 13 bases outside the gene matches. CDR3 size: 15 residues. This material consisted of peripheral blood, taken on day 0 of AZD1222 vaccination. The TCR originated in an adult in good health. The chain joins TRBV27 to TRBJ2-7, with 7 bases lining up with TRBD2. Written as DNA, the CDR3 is TGTGCCAGCAGTCTGTTGGCGGGAGTCCTTCGCGAGCAGTACTTC. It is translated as CASSLLAGVLREQYF.